These T cell receptor beta chains were read from a single sample in a study of PD-1 blockade in classical Hodgkin lymphoma. Using immunoSEQ multiplex PCR, the repertoire was profiled, and TCRdb retains in-frame clones only, with some absent. The sample has some 63,000 clones, 90% seen once. Here the sequenced sample was peripheral blood mononuclear cells (PBMCs), taken at baseline. The receptors were gathered from a human donor with classical Hodgkin lymphoma. CDR3s leave out the opening cysteine and the closing phenylalanine or tryptophan. A D gene is named only where the DNA matches it firmly. Clone size appears in some rows only: once, few, many, or a class for an expanded clone.

V	J	D	size	CDR3
TRBV19	TRBJ2-1	-	-	ASSMSGGPYNEQF
TRBV4-2	TRBJ2-6	-	once	ASSQDWAVSSGANVLT
TRBV5-6	TRBJ1-3	-	-	ASSLAAVSGNTIY
TRBV2	TRBJ2-1	-	-	ASRVAGPSYNEQF
TRBV4-2	TRBJ2-1	-	-	ASSQDLIRGLKQF
TRBV30	TRBJ2-7	TRBD2	-	AWRVYLPGLVDEQY
TRBV19	TRBJ1-3	-	-	ASSSRTEVTIY
TRBV7-2	TRBJ1-5	-	-	ARGVFAPFGSNQPQH
TRBV10-2	TRBJ2-3	-	-	ASSEMTGLRASTDTQY
TRBV5-1	TRBJ2-5	TRBD1	-	ASSSTGGWGETQY
TRBV6-1	TRBJ1-5	-	-	ASSEARLGNQPQH
TRBV7-6	TRBJ2-2	-	-	ASSLINGGELF
TRBV11-3	TRBJ1-1	-	-	ASSLGRGNTEAF
TRBV28	TRBJ2-1	TRBD2	once	ASSSTVAGEAVGNEQF
TRBV18	TRBJ2-4	TRBD2	-	ASSPLAENIQY
TRBV15	TRBJ2-2	-	-	ATSRDGGNTGELF
TRBV21-1	TRBJ2-7	-	-	ASSSPGLPCEQY
TRBV28	TRBJ2-7	TRBD2	-	ASSSPGLAGGAIYEQY
TRBV18	TRBJ2-1	-	-	ASSPPRQATYNEQF
TRBV10-3	TRBJ2-3	TRBD2	-	AISDMGGGSSTDTQY
TRBV19	TRBJ2-3	-	-	ASSGEADTQY
TRBV4-1	TRBJ2-7	-	-	ASSQGTSLYEQY
TRBV28	TRBJ2-7	TRBD2	-	ASRMTSGRSYEQY